What follows describes a single T cell receptor (beta chain). Losses at the gene ends were 1 base for V and 4 bases for J; bases not matched to a gene: 5. This CDR3 contains 14 residues. Germline-derived CDR1 and CDR2 are SGHDT and YYEEEE. The record originates from a study of PD-L1 blockade in urothelial cancer. Assay: immunoSEQ multiplex PCR; the TCRdb copy retains only in-frame clones and omits some. The sample has more than 40,000 clones, approximately 90% seen once; the top ten hold 12% to 15%. This TCR came from a woman aged 55-69 years with urothelial cancer. The sample consisted of PBMCs, taken around atezolizumab (anti-PD-L1) treatment. The rearrangement links TRBV5-6 to TRBJ2-7, with 7 bases lining up with TRBD2. CDR3: CASSLRGGGYEQYF. In DNA, the CDR3 is TGTGCCAGCAGCTTGAGGGGCGGGGGTTACGAGCAGTACTTC.